The 8 T cell receptor beta chains reported below all come from one sample, sequenced in a study of CD8+CD57+ T cells in acquired aplastic anemia. Whoever was chosen for sequencing had shown CD8+CD57+ cell expansion by flow cytometry. Using genomic DNA as the template, TCR beta VDJ and CDR3 profiling was carried out. A single record per CDR3 protein comes from TCRdb applying MiXCR to the reads. The table lists fewer than 250,000 distinct CDR3 sequences, around half of them singletons, with about 7.8% in the top ten. Sequencing was carried out using sorted CD4+, CD8+, or CD8+CD57+ T cells (not recorded which) from PBMCs. The receptors originated from a human donor with aplastic anemia.

The CDR3 is CASSVRQGRGYTF. The CDR3 region has the DNA TGTGCCAGCAGTGTAAGACAGGGTCGTGGCTACACCTTC. The chain joins TRBV25-1 to TRBJ1-2; TRBD1 matches 7 bases. The CDR3 sequence is 13 residues long. The ends lost 4 bases at V and 7 bases at J; junction bases unmatched: 6. Germline V gene data show CDR1 as MGHDK and CDR2 as SYGVNS.

This clonotype was observed many times. The chain couples TRBV29-1 to TRBJ2-5; D is undetermined. The ends were cut back, 4 bases at V and 4 bases at J, with 7 bases in the middle. The CDR3 consists of 11 residues. CDR1 and CDR2 from the germline V gene are SQVTM and ANQGSEA. The CDR3 DNA sequence: TGCAGCGTTGCTGACACAGAGACCCAGTACTTC. It is translated as CSVADTETQYF.

V usage is TRBV5-1 and J usage is TRBJ1-1; the match to TRBD1 covers 7 bases. V was clipped by 2 bases and J by 3 bases; unmatched bases: 1. Germline values: CDR1 SGHRS, CDR2 YFSETQ. The CDR3 has 13 amino acids. CDR3: CASSFTGDTEAFF. The DNA for the CDR3 is TGCGCCAGCAGCTTTACAGGGGACACTGAAGCTTTCTTT.

This clonotype has just a few counts. This sequence joins TRBV10-2 and TRBJ1-2; no firm D call. The germline V and J ends were trimmed by 2 bases and 8 bases, with 12 bases remaining between them. Per the germline V gene, CDR1 is WSHSY and CDR2 is SAAADI. This CDR3 is built from 13 residues. The CDR3 DNA reads as TGCGCCAGCAGTGAGACCGGGATGATAGGCTACACCTTC. Protein sequence: CASSETGMIGYTF.

The chain recombines TRBV5-1 with TRBJ1-3, with no clear D. This CDR3 contains 18 residues. Trimming took off 4 bases at V and 0 bases at J, with 20 bases between the two ends. Per germline, CDR1 SGHRS and CDR2 YFSETQ. The CDR3 loop reads CASSQDPPPPYSGNTIYF. DNA for the CDR3: TGCGCCAGCAGCCAAGATCCCCCCCCCCCGTACTCTGGAAACACCATATATTTT.

In regard to this clonotype: Sequence at one end of the junction differs from germline and may be a read error. The chain uses TRBV5-4 and TRBJ2-1, with 8 bases identical to TRBD1. The germline V gene encodes CDR1 SGHNT and CDR2 YYREEE (reference sequence). This CDR3 spans 16 amino acids. The CDR3 nucleotides read TGCGCCAGCAGCTTCATGGCCGGGACAGGAGGCAATGAGCAGTTCTTC. This sequence encodes CASSFMAGTGGNEQFF.

This clonotype was recorded many times. The chain links TRBV9 to TRBJ2-3; 10 bases match TRBD2. There are 15 residues in the CDR3. V shed 0 bases and J 6 bases; nucleotides not matched to a gene: 4. Germline V gene data show CDR1 as SGDLS and CDR2 as YYNGEE. This CDR3 reads CASSVGLAGADTQYF. The CDR3, as DNA: TGTGCCAGCAGCGTAGGTCTAGCGGGAGCTGATACGCAGTATTTT.

J is TRBJ1-4 and V is TRBV7-9, with D uncertain. V was pared by 1 base and J by 0 bases, with 12 bases between. In germline, CDR1 is SEHNR, CDR2 FQNEAQ (reference sequence). CDR3 length: 17 amino acids. CDR3 protein: CASSLGKRTTTNEKLFF. The CDR3 nucleotides read TGTGCCAGCAGCTTAGGGAAGCGGACCACAACTAATGAAAAACTGTTTTTT.